One TCR beta chain is described in this entry. The antigen is not known. Data came from immunoSEQ multiplex PCR; TCRdb stores just in-frame clones and leaves some out. Of over 65,000 clones listed, roughly three quarters are singletons. Culture lasted approximately 10 days before CD4+ T cell isolation. In the cultures, half the medium was exchanged for IL-2 medium on days 3 and 7. The entry originates in a study of vaccination effects on CD4 cells after COVID-19. At the level of the study: Antigen-specific CD4+ T cells were expanded (with viral peptide pools) by the ViraFEST assay ahead of sequencing. Everyone in the study got two shots of either the BNT162b2 or mRNA-1273 vaccine.

In germline, CDR1 is MNHNY, CDR2 SVGAGI (reference sequence). V was cut by 2 bases and J by 4 bases, with 11 bases left in between. The CDR3 has 14 residues. This receptor was obtained from a human donor who received a COVID-19 vaccine. V and J are TRBV6-6 and TRBJ1-2; D remains unclear. The input for sequencing was CD4+ T cells from PBMCs cultured without peptide, taken before COVID-19 vaccination. The CDR3 is CASSYLSTAYGYTF. CDR3 nucleotide sequence: TGTGCCAGCAGTTACCTTTCAACGGCCTATGGCTACACCTTC.